This T cell receptor beta chain emerged from a study of post-analysis software for immune sequencing data. Findings and limits, study-wide: TRBV5-6, TRBV5-1 and TRBV20-1 belonged to a set of about five TRBV segments that were more frequent in patients than controls.

A note on this clonotype: Its antigen is still unknown. One end of the junction does not line up with germline, which may come from a read error.

The CDR3 has 16 residues. The V gene's germline CDR1 is SEHNR and CDR2 FQNEAQ (reference sequence). TCR beta cDNA libraries had unique molecular identifiers. TCRdb re-derived calls from the PCR reads in MiXCR, one entry per CDR3 protein. The table shows roughly 540,000 distinct CDR3 sequences, with roughly 34% occurring only once. This TCR came from a girl aged 2 to 17 with multiple sclerosis. The chain combines TRBV7-9 with TRBJ2-3; D is unresolved. The sample taken for sequencing was blood. CDR3 residues: CASSPKGGFSTDTQYF. Here the CDR3 DNA reads TGTGCCAGCAGCCCCAAGGGCGGTTTTAGCACAGATACACAGTATTTT. Filled out from reference TRBV7-9 and TRBJ2-3, the complete variable domain reads DTGVSQNPRHKITKRGQNVTFRCDPISEHNRLYWYRQTLGQGPEFLTYFQNEAQLEKSRLLSDRFSAERPKGSFSTLEIQRTEQGDSAMYLCASSPKGGFSTDTQYFGPGTRLTVL.